This TCR beta chain was identified during a study of T cell repertoires in cytomegalovirus infection. This clonotype was observed a single time. Its matching antigen is unknown. This CDR3 has 14 residues. V gave up 7 bases and J gave up 1 base; unmatched junction bases: 6. The V gene's germline CDR1 is SEHNR and CDR2 FQNEAQ (reference sequence). Using its own MiXCR run on the reads, TCRdb lists one record per CDR3 protein. The sample lists about 830,000 distinct CDR3 sequences; approximately 32% were seen once. The clonotype comes from a human donor in good health (CMV status not recorded). Some clones in this sample may be carry-over from other donors' samples. Sequenced material: cultured CD8+ T cells from PBMCs, taken from culture after CMV antigen stimulation. V gene TRBV7-9 combines with J gene TRBJ2-5; TRBD2 agrees at 7 bases. CDR3 coding DNA: TGTGCCAGCAAAAAGAGCGGGGTCCAAGAGACCCAGTACTTC. As protein: CASKKSGVQETQYF.